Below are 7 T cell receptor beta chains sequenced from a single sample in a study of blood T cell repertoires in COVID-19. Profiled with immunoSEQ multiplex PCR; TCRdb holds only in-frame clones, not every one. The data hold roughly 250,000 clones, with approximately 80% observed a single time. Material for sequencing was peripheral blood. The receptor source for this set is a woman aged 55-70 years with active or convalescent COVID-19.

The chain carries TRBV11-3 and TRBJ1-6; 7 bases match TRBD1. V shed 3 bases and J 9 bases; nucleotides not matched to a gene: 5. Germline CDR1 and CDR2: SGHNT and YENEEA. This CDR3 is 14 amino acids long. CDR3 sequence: CASSLGTVGSPLHF. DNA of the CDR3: TGTGCCAGCAGCTTGGGGACAGTTGGTTCACCCCTCCACTTT. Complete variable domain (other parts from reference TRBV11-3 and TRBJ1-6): EAGVVQSPRYKIIEKKQPVAFWCNPISGHNTLYWYLQNLGQGPELLIRYENEEAVDDSQLPKDRFSAERLKGVDSTLKIQPAELGDSAVYLCASSLGTVGSPLHFGNGTRLTVT.

The CDR3 loop reads CASSLDRGRLAQAFF. CDR3 coding DNA: TGTGCCAGCAGCCTCGACAGGGGACGCTTAGCCCAAGCTTTCTTT. V gene TRBV3-1 (or the pseudogene TRBV3-2) combines with J gene TRBJ1-1; the match to TRBD1 covers 8 bases. The CDR3 contains 15 residues. V lost 4 bases and J lost 9; bases outside the gene matches: 13. Germline V gene lookup returns CDR1 LGHDT and CDR2 YNNKEL (reference sequence).

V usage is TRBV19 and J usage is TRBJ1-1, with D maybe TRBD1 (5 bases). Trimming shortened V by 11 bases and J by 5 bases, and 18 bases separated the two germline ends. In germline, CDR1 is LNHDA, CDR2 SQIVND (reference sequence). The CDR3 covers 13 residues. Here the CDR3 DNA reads TGTGCCGTTGGCTGGGGGGACGGTACTGAAGCTTTCTTT. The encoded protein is CAVGWGDGTEAFF.

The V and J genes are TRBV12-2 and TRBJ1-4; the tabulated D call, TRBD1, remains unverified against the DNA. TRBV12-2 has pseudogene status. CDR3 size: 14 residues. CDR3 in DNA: TGTGCAAGTCGCTTAGGGGGGCGCAGTGAAAAACTGTTTTTT. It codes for CASRLGGRSEKLFF.

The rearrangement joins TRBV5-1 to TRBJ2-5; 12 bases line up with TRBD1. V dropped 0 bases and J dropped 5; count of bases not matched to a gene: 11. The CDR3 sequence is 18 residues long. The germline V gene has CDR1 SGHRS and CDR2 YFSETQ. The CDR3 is CASSLAPGQGALEETQYF. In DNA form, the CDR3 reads TGCGCCAGCAGCTTGGCCCCGGGACAGGGGGCGCTTGAGGAGACCCAGTACTTC.

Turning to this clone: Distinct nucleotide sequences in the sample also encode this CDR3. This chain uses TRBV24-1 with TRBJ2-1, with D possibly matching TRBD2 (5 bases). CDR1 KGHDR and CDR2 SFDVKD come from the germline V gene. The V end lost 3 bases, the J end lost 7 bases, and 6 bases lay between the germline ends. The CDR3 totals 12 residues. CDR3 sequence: CATSDPGNEQFF. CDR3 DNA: TGTGCCACCAGTGATCCGGGGAATGAGCAGTTCTTC.

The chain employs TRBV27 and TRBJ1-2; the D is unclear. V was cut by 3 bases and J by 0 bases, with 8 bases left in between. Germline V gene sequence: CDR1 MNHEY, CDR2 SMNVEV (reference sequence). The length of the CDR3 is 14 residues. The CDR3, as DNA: TGTGCCAGCAGTTTCTGGCCTTCTAACTATGGCTACACCTTC. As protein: CASSFWPSNYGYTF.